This T cell receptor (beta chain) is from a study of Ad26.COV2.S vaccination and SARS-CoV-2 variants (dated by TCRdb to 2020 to 2023). About the full investigation: Vaccine-arm donors were drawn from COV1001, a multicentre, randomized, double-blind, placebo-controlled phase I-IIa trial of Ad26.COV2.S in healthy adults. Dosing of Ad26.COV2.S was intramuscular, at either 5x10^10 or 1x10^11 viral particles, delivered as one shot or as two shots spaced 56 days apart. The specificity and breadth of SARS-CoV-2-reactive T cell receptors after Ad26.COV2.S vaccination were assessed by TCRbeta repertoire sequencing. A total of 32 samples were included in the TCR-sequenced set, comprising around 19 Ad26.COV2.S vaccine recipients, 5 placebo recipients and 8 SARS-CoV-2 convalescent individuals. Participants in the trial were split at random into five groups of five each, receiving low-dose or high-dose Ad26.COV2.S once or twice, or else placebo on both occasions. Throughout the experiments and outcome assessment, investigators stayed blinded to trial group allocation. Overall results and qualifications from the work: Comparable non-spike TCR breadth was observed between vaccine and placebo recipients, consistent with only spike being contained in the vaccine. The authors noted that the TCR breadth and depth analyses may have underestimated total T cell responses. Spike-specific TCR breadth was higher in Ad26.COV2.S recipients than in placebo recipients (P = 0.0014). After vaccination, spike-specific CD8+ and CD4+ T cell responses were reported to show substantial breadth. The study lacked the statistical power to compare responses across vaccine doses or regimens.

This specimen's treatment or condition label, per the study, means: 15 to 20 received Ad26.COV2.S at low or high dose, single or two shots; roughly five received placebo; per-sample allocation not given. Repertoires of vaccine and placebo recipients were sequenced from samples collected on day 63 after the first injection. In Cohort 1b, about two dozen adults aged 18-55 years were enrolled at a single site in Boston, USA, between 29 July and 7 August 2020. Ad26.COV2.S was a replication-incompetent adenovirus type 26 vector expressing a prefusion-stabilized SARS-CoV-2 spike protein from the original Wuhan strain. Cut back by 0 bases and 6 bases, the V and J ends lie 6 bases apart. Sequences SGDLS (CDR1) and YYNGEE (CDR2) are obtained from the germline V gene. There are 13 amino acids in the CDR3, from cysteine to phenylalanine inclusive. Only CDR3 DNA remains: 39 bases, in frame from the first base.

The immunoSEQ Assay was the method used to sequence TCRbeta CDR3 regions. After extraction, genomic DNA underwent amplification by bias-controlled multiplex PCR, followed by high-throughput sequencing. In the authors' own workflow: To quantify the absolute abundance of each unique TCRbeta CDR3 region, sequences were collapsed and filtered. T cell fraction was estimated by normalization of TCRbeta template counts to usable DNA, with usable DNA being measured through amplification of reference genes present in all nucleated cells. Repertoire TCRs were annotated as SARS-CoV-2-specific by exact matching of V gene, CDR3 amino acid sequence and J gene to a known reactive TCR set. The reference SARS-CoV-2 TCR set was derived from MIRA and filtered for enrichment in COVID-19-positive ImmuneCODE repertoires, a step that removed public or cross-reactive TCRs. Using the MIRA antigens, annotated TCRs were further analysed by specific ORF or by position within an ORF. Breadth was defined as annotated unique rearrangements over total unique productive rearrangements; depth was the summed frequency of those rearrangements. Two-sided Wilcoxon rank-sum tests were used to compare TCR breadth between groups. TCRdb limited this immuneACCESS table to in-frame rearrangements with V and J called. A share of clones is missing; checked studies link under half to unresolved V genes, and the rest is unexplained. The DNA was the basis for D and trimming; V, J and clone size are from that table. The sample has some 520,000 clones on record, around 88% of them singletons. Of the sample, roughly 13% is held by the ten largest clones.

Remarks on this clone: This clone's antigen is unknown. No quality values exist for individual bases; no much larger clone is one base distant.

Sample: peripheral blood, taken in a trial of Ad26.COV2.S vaccine versus placebo. The TCR originated in a person between 18 and 65 years old who received the Ad26.COV2.S COVID-19 vaccine or a placebo. In this chain, TRBV9 is recombined with TRBJ2-2; the D gene cannot be named for sure. The CDR3 is CASSVALPGELFF. The DNA is as follows: TGTGCCAGCAGCGTAGCCCTCCCCGGGGAGCTGTTTTTT.